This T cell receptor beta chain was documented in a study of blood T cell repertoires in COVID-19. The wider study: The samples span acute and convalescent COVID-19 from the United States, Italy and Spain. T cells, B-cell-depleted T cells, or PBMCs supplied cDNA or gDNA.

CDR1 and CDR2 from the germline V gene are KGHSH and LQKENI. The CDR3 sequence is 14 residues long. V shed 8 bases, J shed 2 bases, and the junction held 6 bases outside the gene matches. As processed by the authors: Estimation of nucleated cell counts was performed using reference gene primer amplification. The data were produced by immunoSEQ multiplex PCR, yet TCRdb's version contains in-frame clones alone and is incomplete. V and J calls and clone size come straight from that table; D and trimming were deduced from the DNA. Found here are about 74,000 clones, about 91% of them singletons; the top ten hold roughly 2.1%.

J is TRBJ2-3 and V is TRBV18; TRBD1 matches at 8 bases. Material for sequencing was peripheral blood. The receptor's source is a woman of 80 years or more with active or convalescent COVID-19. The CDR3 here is CASDDRGTTDTQYF. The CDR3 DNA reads TGTGCCAGCGACGACAGGGGTACCACAGATACGCAGTATTTT. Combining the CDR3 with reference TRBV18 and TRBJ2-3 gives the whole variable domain NAGVMQNPRHLVRRRGQEARLRCSPMKGHSHVYWYRQLPEEGLKFMVYLQKENIIDESGMPKERFSAEFPKEGPSILRIQQVVRGDSAAYFCASDDRGTTDTQYFGPGTRLTVL.